This entry is about one T cell receptor beta chain. Its antigen is currently unknown. The data belong to a study of CD8 T cells in ankylosing spondylitis. Study observations and caveats: The disease-linked clones had a CD8+ phenotype and low blood frequencies. According to the report, clones linked to the disease were significantly enriched in matched synovial fluid samples taken from ankylosing spondylitis patients. In reactive arthritis synovial fluid and blood, some motif variants had been reported before. There was a TCR beta motif, made of fewer than 10 highly homologous variants, that appeared characteristic of ankylosing spondylitis blood.

This CDR3 has 15 residues. V was pared by 4 bases and J by 6 bases, with 17 bases between. CDR1 is SGHRS, CDR2 YFSETQ, per germline. The TCR beta libraries were generated through quantitative 5'-RACE incorporating molecular barcodes. Each CDR3 protein is one row after TCRdb ran MiXCR on the 5' RACE reads. The table records 400,000 to 450,000 distinct CDR3 sequences, 15% to 20% of them present only once. The sequencing sample was made of blood, either unsorted or a sorted T cell fraction (not recorded which). The J gene is TRBJ1-5, the V gene TRBV5-1; tentatively, D is TRBD1 (5 bases). The clonotype comes from a male donor with ankylosing spondylitis. The CDR3 nucleotides are TGCGCCAGCAGCCGTAGCGGGGGGGAAGGTCAGCCCCAGCATTTT. Its translation is CASSRSGGEGQPQHF.